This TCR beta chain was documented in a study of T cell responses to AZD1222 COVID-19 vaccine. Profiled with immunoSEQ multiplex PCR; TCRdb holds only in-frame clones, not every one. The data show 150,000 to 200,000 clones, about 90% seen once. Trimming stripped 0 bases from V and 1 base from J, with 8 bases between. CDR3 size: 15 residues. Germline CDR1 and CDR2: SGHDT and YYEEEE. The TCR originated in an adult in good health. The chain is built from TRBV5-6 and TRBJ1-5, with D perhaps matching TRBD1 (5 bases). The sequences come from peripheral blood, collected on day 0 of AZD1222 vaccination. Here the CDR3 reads CASSLAGGSNQPQHF. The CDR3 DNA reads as TGTGCCAGCAGCTTGGCCGGGGGGAGCAATCAGCCCCAGCATTTT.